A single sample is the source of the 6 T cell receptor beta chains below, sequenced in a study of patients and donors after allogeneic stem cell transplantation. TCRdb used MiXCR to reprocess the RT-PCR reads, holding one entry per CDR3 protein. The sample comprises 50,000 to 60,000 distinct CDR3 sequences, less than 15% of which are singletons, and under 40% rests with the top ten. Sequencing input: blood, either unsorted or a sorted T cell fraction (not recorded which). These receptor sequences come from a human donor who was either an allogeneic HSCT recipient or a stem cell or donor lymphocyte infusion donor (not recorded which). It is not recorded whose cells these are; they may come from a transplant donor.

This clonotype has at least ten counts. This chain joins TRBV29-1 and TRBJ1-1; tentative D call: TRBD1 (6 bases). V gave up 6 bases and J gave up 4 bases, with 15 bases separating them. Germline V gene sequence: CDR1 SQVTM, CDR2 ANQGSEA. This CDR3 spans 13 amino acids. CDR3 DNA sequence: TGCAGCGTCGTTCCTGGGGGCCTCACTGAAGCTTTCTTT. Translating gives CSVVPGGLTEAFF. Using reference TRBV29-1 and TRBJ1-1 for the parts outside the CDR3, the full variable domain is SAVISQKPSRDICQRGTSLTIQCQVDSQVTMMFWYRQQPGQSLTLIATANQGSEATYESGFVIDKFPISRPNLTFSTLTVSNMSPEDSSIYLCSVVPGGLTEAFFGQGTRLTVV.

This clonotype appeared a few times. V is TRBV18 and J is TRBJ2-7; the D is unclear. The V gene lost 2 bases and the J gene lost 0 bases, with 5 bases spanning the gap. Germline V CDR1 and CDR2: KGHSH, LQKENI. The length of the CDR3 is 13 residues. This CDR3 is CASSPGTSYEQYF. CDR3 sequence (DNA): TGTGCCAGCTCACCAGGCACCTCCTACGAGCAGTACTTC.

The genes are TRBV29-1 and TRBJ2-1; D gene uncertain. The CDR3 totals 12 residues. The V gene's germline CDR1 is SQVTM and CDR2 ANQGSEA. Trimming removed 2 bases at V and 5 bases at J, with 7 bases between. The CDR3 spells CSVENYHNEQFF. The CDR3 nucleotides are TGCAGCGTTGAAAACTACCACAATGAGCAGTTCTTC.

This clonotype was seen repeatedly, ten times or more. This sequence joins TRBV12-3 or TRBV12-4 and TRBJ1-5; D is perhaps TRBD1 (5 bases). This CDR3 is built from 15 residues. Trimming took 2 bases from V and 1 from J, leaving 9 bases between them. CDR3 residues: CASSLRGSSNQPQHF. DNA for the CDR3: TGTGCCAGCAGTTTAAGGGGATCGAGCAATCAGCCCCAGCATTTT.

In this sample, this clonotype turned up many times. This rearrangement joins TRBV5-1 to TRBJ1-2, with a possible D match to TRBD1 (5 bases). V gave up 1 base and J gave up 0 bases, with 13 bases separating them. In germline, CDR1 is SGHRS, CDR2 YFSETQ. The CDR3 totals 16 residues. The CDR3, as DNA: TGCGCCAGCAGCTTGCCCCCTGGGGGAACTAACTATGGCTACACCTTC. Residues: CASSLPPGGTNYGYTF.

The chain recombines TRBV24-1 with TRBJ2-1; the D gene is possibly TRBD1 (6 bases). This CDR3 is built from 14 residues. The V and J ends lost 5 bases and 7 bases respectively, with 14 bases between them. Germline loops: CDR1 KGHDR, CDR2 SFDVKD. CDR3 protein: CATSGWGRGNEQFF. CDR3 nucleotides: TGTGCCACCAGTGGCTGGGGGCGCGGGAATGAGCAGTTCTTC.